The 32 T cell receptor beta chains presented below share a single source sample, sequenced in a study of T cell repertoires in cytomegalovirus infection. Via MiXCR, TCRdb re-called the reads, giving one row per CDR3 protein. This sample has about 300,000 distinct CDR3 sequences; roughly 26% occur once, and the top ten carry about 15%. The sample was PBMCs. The source of these receptors is a human donor in good health (CMV status not recorded). Some clones in this sample may be carry-over from other donors' samples.

This clonotype was counted once. CDR3 sequence: CASNAGTAYYSNQPQHF. CDR3 coding DNA: TGTGCCAGCAACGCCGGGACAGCCTATTATAGCAATCAGCCCCAGCATTTT. The rearrangement joins TRBV6-6 to TRBJ1-5, with 7 bases matching TRBD1. V was pared by 7 bases and J by 0 bases, with 12 bases of the junction left unmatched. The CDR3 consists of 17 residues. Looked up from germline, CDR1 is MNHNY and CDR2 is SVGAGI (reference sequence).

The chain carries TRBV24-1 and TRBJ1-1, with D perhaps matching TRBD1 (5 bases). V was clipped by 0 bases and J by 10 bases, with 14 bases between them. Germline V gene sequence: CDR1 KGHDR, CDR2 SFDVKD. There are 14 residues in the CDR3. The CDR3 nucleotides are TGTGCCACCAGTGATTTGGGGGGAGGCCAAGGAGCTTTCTTT. It codes for CATSDLGGGQGAFF.

J is TRBJ2-2 and V is TRBV10-3; weak D call: TRBD1 (6 bases). This CDR3 comprises 16 residues. The ends were cut back, 0 bases at V and 0 bases at J, with 8 bases in the middle. The germline V gene has CDR1 ENHRY and CDR2 SYGVKD. This CDR3 is CAISESRTANTGELFF. CDR3 nucleotide sequence: TGTGCCATCAGTGAGTCGAGGACAGCGAACACCGGGGAGCTGTTTTTT.

This clonotype was seen repeatedly, ten times or more. The rearrangement uses TRBV7-2 and TRBJ2-7; D possibly matches TRBD1 or TRBD2 (5 bases each). Trimming left V 6 bases short and J 6 bases short, with 21 bases between. CDR1 is SGHTA and CDR2 is FQGNSA in the germline V gene. There are 15 residues in the CDR3. CDR3 in DNA: TGTGCCAGCAGACGCGACGTAGCAGGGAGCGGCGAGCAGTACTTC. It specifies CASRRDVAGSGEQYF.

This chain connects TRBV7-2 to TRBJ1-2; D not certain. Per the germline V gene, CDR1 is SGHTA and CDR2 is FQGNSA. The CDR3 covers 14 residues. V was shortened by 0 bases and J by 2 bases, with 7 bases between the two germline ends. The DNA for the CDR3 is TGTGCCAGCAGCTTAGCGTCGAAAAACTATGGCTACACCTTC. It specifies CASSLASKNYGYTF.

This clonotype came up many times. The J gene is TRBJ2-3, the V gene TRBV7-2; D perhaps matches TRBD2 (6 bases). CDR1 and CDR2 (germline): SGHTA, FQGNSA. The CDR3 contains 15 residues. Between the trimmed V and J ends, which lost 4 bases and 0 bases, there was a span of 11 bases. CDR3: CASSWRDPSTDTQYF. CDR3 coding DNA: TGTGCCAGCAGCTGGCGGGACCCTAGCACAGATACGCAGTATTTT.

As DNA, the CDR3 is TGTGCCAGCAGCTTAGGGGTCCCGGGTCCCTATGGCTACACCTTC. Translating gives CASSLGVPGPYGYTF. The chain employs TRBV7-9 and TRBJ1-2; D is uncertain. The CDR3 length is 15 residues. In germline, CDR1 is SEHNR, CDR2 FQNEAQ (reference sequence). V was pared by 1 base and J by 4 bases, with 13 bases between.

This clonotype was seen ten or more times. V usage is TRBV14 and J usage is TRBJ2-5, with 8 nucleotides matching TRBD2. Germline lookup yields CDR1 SGHDN and CDR2 FVKESK. Trimming removed 0 bases from V and 2 bases from J; junction bases left unmatched: 5. The CDR3 is 16 amino acids. The CDR3 sequence is CASSQDTSGTQETQYF. The CDR3 nucleotides read TGTGCCAGCAGCCAAGATACTAGCGGTACACAAGAGACCCAGTACTTC.

This clonotype appeared many times. The rearrangement uses TRBV12-3 or TRBV12-4 and TRBJ1-6; D gene ambiguous. V lost 1 base to trimming and J lost 5 bases, with 6 bases between them. This CDR3 is 14 amino acids long. The CDR3 nucleotides read TGTGCCAGCAGTTTAGAACCTGATAATTCACCCCTCCACTTT. Translated: CASSLEPDNSPLHF.

This clonotype has ten or more counts. This chain connects TRBV7-2 to TRBJ2-5, with TRBD2 as a possible D gene (6 bases). The CDR3 runs 13 residues. Per germline, CDR1 SGHTA and CDR2 FQGNSA. Trimming took 4 bases from V and 5 from J, leaving 11 bases between them. CDR3 amino acids: CASSWEREETQYF. Written as DNA, the CDR3 is TGTGCCAGCAGCTGGGAACGGGAGGAGACCCAGTACTTC. Complete variable domain (other parts from reference TRBV7-2 and TRBJ2-5): GAGVSQSPSNKVTEKGKDVELRCDPISGHTALYWYRQSLGQGLEFLIYFQGNSAPDKSGLPSDRFSAERTGGSVSTLTIQRTQQEDSAVYLCASSWEREETQYFGPGTRLLVL.

This clonotype was seen at least ten times. Here the CDR3 reads CASSPGQIYTYEQYF. CDR3 nucleotide sequence: TGTGCCAGCAGCCCTGGACAGATCTATACCTACGAGCAGTACTTC. The rearrangement uses TRBV14 and TRBJ2-7; possible D gene TRBD1, 6 bases. Trimming shortened V by 4 bases and J by 2 bases, and 15 bases separated the two germline ends. The CDR3 has 15 amino acids. Germline V gene sequence: CDR1 SGHDN, CDR2 FVKESK.

A few counts support this clonotype. This chain uses TRBV7-2 with TRBJ1-6; D not resolved. CDR3 length: 13 residues. Germline V gene lookup returns CDR1 SGHTA and CDR2 FQGNSA. Trimming took off 1 base at V and 12 bases at J, with 10 bases between the two ends. The CDR3 here is CASSLGSWEPLHF. CDR3 coding DNA: TGTGCCAGCAGCTTAGGGTCGTGGGAACCCCTCCACTTT.

The chain recombines TRBV6-8 with TRBJ2-1; D remains ambiguous. The CDR3 contains 13 residues. Germline V gene data show CDR1 as MNHGY and CDR2 as SAAAGT. V shed 2 bases and J shed 8 bases, with 10 bases lying between them. CDR3 region: CASSYPGAHEQFF. Written as DNA, the CDR3 is TGTGCCAGCAGTTACCCCGGCGCCCATGAGCAGTTCTTC.

In the case of this clonotype: A much larger clonotype is one base distant, so this may be a read error. V gene TRBV7-2 combines with J gene TRBJ2-7; 7 bases agree with TRBD2. CDR3 length: 13 residues. Germline CDR1 and CDR2: SGHTA and FQGNSA. With V trimmed by 10 bases and J by 2 bases, 8 bases remained unmatched. The CDR3 loop is CAMGRETPYEQYV. DNA for the CDR3: TGTGCCATGGGGCGGGAGACCCCCTACGAGCAGTACGTC.

This chain uses TRBV6-5 with TRBJ1-2; 7 positions match TRBD1. The junction had 9 bases not matched to a gene; V was cut back by 6 bases and J by 2 bases. CDR1 is MNHEY and CDR2 is SVGAGI in the germline V gene. The CDR3 has 15 residues. CDR3 DNA: TGTGCCAGCAGCCAAGGACAGGCCCGCAACTATGGCTACACCTTC. Amino acids: CASSQGQARNYGYTF.

There are many counts of this clonotype. V is TRBV7-6 and J is TRBJ2-6, with D possibly being TRBD1 (6 bases). The CDR3 is made up of 17 amino acids. V was cut by 1 base and J by 0 bases, with 10 bases left in between. The germline CDR1 and CDR2 sequences are SGHVS and FNYEAQ. The CDR3 nucleotides read TGTGCCAGCAGCTTAGTCACAGGGTACTCTGGGGCCAACGTCCTGACTTTC. It yields the protein CASSLVTGYSGANVLTF.

This chain uses TRBV6-6 with TRBJ2-3; 8 nucleotides agree with TRBD2. V shed 2 bases, J shed 1 base, and the junction held 2 bases outside the gene matches. CDR1 and CDR2 (germline): MNHNY, SVGAGI (reference sequence). The CDR3 has 15 amino acids. The DNA of the CDR3 is TGTGCCAGCAGTTACCCAGCGGGAGGCACAGATACGCAGTATTTT. It is translated as CASSYPAGGTDTQYF.

The chain recombines TRBV20-1 with TRBJ1-2; 10 bases align to TRBD1. Per germline, CDR1 DFQATT and CDR2 SNEGSKA (reference sequence). The CDR3 is made up of 14 amino acids. With 3 bases clipped from V and 3 bases from J, the junction kept 4 bases outside the gene matches. The CDR3 DNA is TGCAGTGCTAGTTCCGGGACAGGGGACTATGGCTACACCTTC. It codes for CSASSGTGDYGYTF.

This clonotype was counted a few times. The chain is built from TRBV20-1 and TRBJ2-7; the D gene is possibly TRBD2 (6 bases). The germline V and J ends were trimmed by 3 bases and 0 bases, with 9 bases remaining between them. The CDR3 runs 13 residues. Per the germline V gene, CDR1 is DFQATT and CDR2 is SNEGSKA (reference sequence). The CDR3 DNA reads TGCAGTGCTAGGTTAGCGGCCTCCTACGAGCAGTACTTC. Amino acid sequence: CSARLAASYEQYF.

For this clonotype: The missing conserved phenylalanine or tryptophan at the end of this CDR3 makes a read error likely. The CDR3 here is CASSVRLAGSYEQYY. The CDR3 DNA follows: TGTGCCAGCAGCGTTCGACTAGCGGGGTCCTACGAGCAGTACTAC. This chain links TRBV11-2 with TRBJ2-7, with 11 bases fitting TRBD2. Trimming cost V 5 bases and J 1 base; bases outside gene matches: 4. There are 15 residues in the CDR3. Germline CDR1 is SGHAT and CDR2 is FQNNGV.

This clonotype was recorded at least ten times. The chain recombines TRBV7-2 with TRBJ2-3; 10 bases fit TRBD2. The CDR3 covers 14 residues. Germline lookup yields CDR1 SGHTA and CDR2 FQGNSA. V was clipped by 4 bases and J by 8 bases; unmatched bases: 6. The DNA of the CDR3 is TGTGCCAGCAGCTCCACCAGGACTAGCGGTACGCAGTATTTT. Its protein product is CASSSTRTSGTQYF.

This clonotype was detected only a few times. V is TRBV10-3 and J is TRBJ2-6; no firm D call. The germline gives CDR1 ENHRY, CDR2 SYGVKD. This CDR3 has 17 amino acids. V gave up 0 bases and J gave up 0 bases, with 9 bases separating them. The DNA of the CDR3 is TGTGCCATCAGTGAGTCCGGACCCAGCTCTGGGGCCAACGTCCTGACTTTC. It specifies CAISESGPSSGANVLTF.

The table lists this clonotype with a few counts. The chain recombines TRBV6-2 or TRBV6-3 with TRBJ1-1, with TRBD1 matching over 8 bases. The CDR3 is 12 residues long. Trimming removed 4 bases from V and 6 bases from J; junction bases left unmatched: 1. Germline CDR1 MNHEY, CDR2 SVGEGT. The CDR3 protein is CASSLTGAEAFF. Here the CDR3 DNA reads TGTGCCAGCAGTTTGACAGGGGCTGAAGCTTTCTTT.

V and J are TRBV6-2 or TRBV6-3 and TRBJ1-5, with 9 bases that match TRBD1. CDR1 is MNHEY, CDR2 SVGEGT, per germline. V shed 6 bases and J 7 bases; nucleotides not matched to a gene: 16. The CDR3 extends over 17 amino acids. The CDR3 nucleotides read TGTGCCAGCAGCCCCGGGACAGGGACGGGAGTTGGGCAGCCCCAGCATTTT. Residues: CASSPGTGTGVGQPQHF.

This clonotype was seen many times. The chain links TRBV7-2 to TRBJ2-1, with 7 nucleotides matching TRBD1. CDR3 length: 15 residues. Germline V gene sequence: CDR1 SGHTA, CDR2 FQGNSA. The junction had 11 bases not matched to a gene; V was cut back by 5 bases and J by 7 bases. The CDR3 nucleotides are TGTGCCAGCAGCCAAAACAGGGGAATGACGAATGAGCAGTTCTTC. It codes for CASSQNRGMTNEQFF.

This clonotype appeared a few times. The chain combines TRBV7-4 with TRBJ1-2; perhaps TRBD1 as D (5 bases). This CDR3 is built from 14 residues. V was cut by 1 base and J by 4 bases, with 10 bases left in between. Per the germline V gene, CDR1 is SGHVT and CDR2 is SQSDAQ. The CDR3 DNA reads as TGTGCCAGCAGCTTAGAGGGGTCCGCCTATGGCTACACCTTC. Amino acid sequence: CASSLEGSAYGYTF. The full variable domain, rest sourced from reference TRBV7-4 and TRBJ1-2, is GAGVSQSPRYKVAKRGRDVALRCDSISGHVTLYWYRQTLGQGSEVLTYSQSDAQRDKSGRPSGRFSAERPERSVSTLKIQRTEQGDSAVYLCASSLEGSAYGYTFGSGTRLTVV.

There are many counts of this clonotype. V gene TRBV7-6 combines with J gene TRBJ1-4; D is possibly TRBD1 (5 bases). Germline V gene data show CDR1 as SGHVS and CDR2 as FNYEAQ. CDR3 length: 13 residues. V was trimmed by 5 bases and J by 8 bases, leaving 12 bases between them. The CDR3 sequence: CASSRLGGEKLFF. The CDR3 DNA reads TGTGCCAGCAGCCGCTTGGGGGGAGAAAAACTGTTTTTT.

This clonotype was found once. V usage is TRBV10-3 and J usage is TRBJ2-3; TRBD2 is a possible D gene (6 bases). CDR3 length: 14 residues. Germline V gene data show CDR1 as ENHRY and CDR2 as SYGVKD. V dropped 10 bases and J dropped 5 bases, with 19 bases sitting between them. CDR3 bases: TGTGCCACCTTGGACTACTCGTTAGGAGATACGCAGTATTTT. Translating gives CATLDYSLGDTQYF.

The chain employs TRBV28 and TRBJ1-5, with unresolved D. Germline V gene sequence: CDR1 MDHEN, CDR2 SYDVKM. The CDR3 runs 14 residues. Trimming cost V 2 bases and J 6 bases, with 11 bases left between them. The CDR3 DNA sequence: TGTGCCAGCAGTTTAACGCCATCCCGTCAGCCCCAGCATTTT. This sequence encodes CASSLTPSRQPQHF. The entire variable domain, with the rest obtained from reference TRBV28 and TRBJ1-5, is as follows: DVKVTQSSRYLVKRTGEKVFLECVQDMDHENMFWYRQDPGLGLRLIYFSYDVKMKEKGDIPEGYSVSREKKERFSLILESASTNQTSMYLCASSLTPSRQPQHFGDGTRLSIL.

This clonotype showed up many times. The chain carries TRBV7-8 and TRBJ2-7; TRBD1 aligns across 10 bases. Germline lookup yields CDR1 SGHVS and CDR2 FQNEAQ. Germline trimming cut 5 bases from V and 7 bases from J; bases unmatched to any gene: 5. The CDR3 is made up of 13 amino acids. The CDR3 reads CASSPDRGREQYF. In DNA, the CDR3 is TGTGCCAGCAGCCCCGACAGGGGGCGAGAGCAGTACTTC.

The CDR3 reads CALDLSPGYTF. The CDR3 DNA is TGTGCCCTAGACCTTAGTCCTGGCTACACCTTC. The chain carries TRBV28 and TRBJ1-2; D gene ambiguous. The V gene lost 11 bases and the J gene lost 7 bases, with 14 bases spanning the gap. The CDR3 is 11 amino acids. Germline loops: CDR1 MDHEN, CDR2 SYDVKM.

This clonotype has a handful of counts. The V call is TRBV20-1, the J call TRBJ2-1; 9 bases agree with TRBD1. The trim removed 1 base at V and 6 bases at J, leaving 10 bases unmatched. Germline loops: CDR1 DFQATT, CDR2 SNEGSKA (reference sequence). This CDR3 has 16 amino acids. The CDR3 sequence: CSARGTFGTGSNEQFF. CDR3 in DNA: TGCAGTGCTAGAGGTACCTTCGGGACAGGGTCCAATGAGCAGTTCTTC.